These 32 T cell receptor beta chains came from one sample sequenced in a study of T-cell reconstitution after alpha-beta-depleted transplantation in children. Unique molecular identifiers were used in preparing the TCRbeta library. TCRdb used MiXCR to reprocess the PCR reads, holding one entry per CDR3 protein. The sample includes 300,000 to 400,000 distinct CDR3 sequences, 16% seen only once; the top ten take roughly 40%. The sequencing here drew on PBMCs, mostly from graft donor cells, taken 360 days after TCRalphabeta/CD19-depleted stem cell transplant. Every receptor here comes from a male patient aged 2-15 years who had a stem cell transplant for acute lymphoblastic leukemia, so the T cells may come from the graft donor.

This clonotype turned up a few times. J is TRBJ2-1 and V is TRBV29-1; TRBD2 aligns across 8 bases. This CDR3 has 13 amino acids. The V segment lost 7 bases and the J segment 7 bases; nucleotides outside the gene matches: 9. In germline, CDR1 is SQVTM, CDR2 ANQGSEA. The CDR3 loop reads CSATLAGINEQFF. The DNA of the CDR3 is TGCAGCGCTACCTTAGCGGGGATAAATGAGCAGTTCTTC.

This clonotype was detected a few times. As DNA, the CDR3 is TGCGCCAGCAGCCACCGATTAGCGGGTCAGACCTACGAGCAGTACTTC. It translates to CASSHRLAGQTYEQYF. V and J are TRBV4-1 and TRBJ2-7; 7 bases map to TRBD2. Unmatched junction bases numbered 10, after V lost 3 bases and J lost 2 bases. Per the germline V gene, CDR1 is MGHRA and CDR2 is YSYEKL. CDR3 length: 16 residues.

This clonotype was counted ten times or more. The chain recombines TRBV4-1 with TRBJ2-6; D unclear. CDR3 length: 13 residues. Germline V gene sequence: CDR1 MGHRA, CDR2 YSYEKL. V was cut by 6 bases and J by 1 base, with 4 bases left in between. Here the CDR3 reads CASRKSGANVLTF. The CDR3 DNA sequence: TGCGCCAGCAGGAAATCTGGGGCCAACGTCCTGACTTTC.

The chain has TRBV7-7 and TRBJ2-2; D not certain. This CDR3 is 13 amino acids long. Germline assignment: CDR1 SSHAT and CDR2 FNYEAQ (reference sequence). This chain's CDR3 is CASPSPITGELFF. DNA for the CDR3: TGTGCTAGCCCCTCACCCATCACCGGGGAGCTGTTTTTT.

In this sample, this clonotype turned up a few times. The genes are TRBV7-3 and TRBJ2-3, with 9 positions matching TRBD1. Germline CDR1 and CDR2: SGHTA and FQGTGA. The CDR3 covers 15 residues. J gave up 3 bases and V 3 bases, and 4 bases lay outside the gene matches. The CDR3 region is CASSFTGGTTDTQYF. The CDR3 bases are TGTGCCAGCAGCTTCACAGGGGGCACGACAGATACGCAGTATTTT.

This chain links TRBV20-1 with TRBJ2-7, with TRBD2 matching 13 bases. V was clipped by 0 bases and J by 0 bases; unmatched bases: 11. Germline V gives CDR1 DFQATT, CDR2 SNEGSKA (reference sequence). CDR3 length: 19 residues. The CDR3 DNA follows: TGCAGTGCTAGAGATCAGGGGGGGACTAGCGGGATACTCTCCTACGAGCAGTACTTC. As protein: CSARDQGGTSGILSYEQYF.

This clonotype came up a few times. The chain has TRBV4-3 and TRBJ2-4, with a possible D match to TRBD2 (5 bases). Germline CDR1 and CDR2: LGHNA and YSLEER. CDR3 length: 19 residues. Trimming removed 0 bases from V and 0 bases from J, with 18 bases in between. The CDR3: CASSQDWAPETIAKNIQYF. CDR3 sequence (DNA): TGCGCCAGCAGCCAAGATTGGGCCCCGGAGACTATAGCCAAAAACATTCAGTACTTC.

This chain joins TRBV10-3 and TRBJ2-7; D not certain. CDR3 length equals 12 residues. V was clipped by 6 bases and J by 2 bases, with 8 bases between them. CDR1 is ENHRY, CDR2 SYGVKD, per germline. In DNA form, the CDR3 reads TGTGCCATCAGGGACGGAGCCTACGAGCAGTACTTC. It codes for CAIRDGAYEQYF.

This clonotype occurred a few times. This chain uses TRBV12-3 or TRBV12-4 with TRBJ2-4; 9 bases map to TRBD2. The trim removed 4 bases at V and 2 bases at J, leaving 18 bases unmatched. This CDR3 is 20 amino acids long. The CDR3, as DNA: TGTGCCAGCAGTTACCACCTTGGGCTAGCGGGAATACCTACCAAAAACATTCAGTACTTC. Encoded protein: CASSYHLGLAGIPTKNIQYF.

This clonotype was picked up many times. The chain joins TRBV13 to TRBJ2-3; 9 bases are a match to TRBD1. The CDR3 has 13 amino acids. From germline, CDR1 is PRHDT and CDR2 FYEKMQ (reference sequence). Trimming took 8 bases from V and 6 from J; bases not matched to a gene: 6. The CDR3 region has the DNA TGTGCCAGCGGCCAACAGGGGGCGGATACGCAGTATTTT. It encodes CASGQQGADTQYF.

This clonotype turned up a few times. The V gene is TRBV11-2, the J gene TRBJ2-7; D possibly corresponds to TRBD2 (6 bases). Per the germline V gene, CDR1 is SGHAT and CDR2 is FQNNGV. V lost 5 bases and J lost 0, with 17 bases in between. CDR3 length equals 16 residues. CDR3 nucleotide sequence: TGTGCCAGCAGCCAAAGGGACTTCTTACTCTCCTACGAGCAGTACTTC. This translates into CASSQRDFLLSYEQYF. Full variable domain (missing parts from reference TRBV11-2 and TRBJ2-7): EAGVAQSPRYKIIEKRQSVAFWCNPISGHATLYWYQQILGQGPKLLIQFQNNGVVDDSQLPKDRFSAERLKGVDSTLKIQPAKLEDSAVYLCASSQRDFLLSYEQYFGPGTRLTVT.

This chain uses TRBV12-3 or TRBV12-4 with TRBJ2-5; no firm D call. The CDR3 is 12 residues long. Deletions cut 3 bases from V and 2 bases from J, with 4 bases between. The CDR3 protein is CASSFAQETQYF. The DNA for the CDR3 is TGTGCCAGCAGTTTTGCACAAGAGACCCAGTACTTC.

There are a few counts of this clonotype. The chain combines TRBV29-1 with TRBJ2-1; 11 positions agree with TRBD2. CDR1 is SQVTM and CDR2 is ANQGSEA in the germline V gene. J lost 7 bases, V lost 3 bases, and 2 bases had no gene match. This CDR3 region has 13 residues. CDR3 in amino acids: CSVEGLAENEQFF. The DNA for the CDR3 is TGCAGCGTTGAGGGACTAGCGGAGAATGAGCAGTTCTTC.

This clonotype came up a few times. The V call is TRBV30, the J call TRBJ2-2; 14 bases match TRBD2. V was clipped by 3 bases and J by 7 bases; unmatched bases: 7. The CDR3 sequence is 16 residues long. The germline V gene has CDR1 GTSNPN and CDR2 SVGIG (reference sequence). CDR3 DNA: TGTGCCTGGAGGGGACTAGCGGGAGTTATAAGCGGGGAGCTGTTTTTT. It is translated as CAWRGLAGVISGELFF.

This rearrangement joins TRBV6-1 to TRBJ2-2; 10 bases match TRBD2. Germline CDR1 MNHNS, CDR2 SASEGT. CDR3 length equals 15 residues. With 5 bases clipped from V and 5 bases from J, the junction kept 5 bases outside the gene matches. The CDR3: CASSPLAGETGELFF. The CDR3 DNA reads as TGTGCCAGCAGTCCCCTAGCGGGAGAGACCGGGGAGCTGTTTTTT.

J is TRBJ2-6 and V is TRBV30, with TRBD1 matching 7 bases. The CDR3 sequence is 14 residues long. CDR1 is GTSNPN and CDR2 is SVGIG in the germline V gene (reference sequence). The J segment lost 0 bases and the V segment lost 8 bases, leaving 4 bases of the junction unmatched. CDR3 region: CAVDRVSGANVLTF. In nucleotides, the CDR3 is TGTGCCGTAGACAGGGTCTCTGGGGCCAACGTCCTGACTTTC.

This clonotype was observed a handful of times. The chain links TRBV27 to TRBJ2-2, with D uncertain. There are 14 residues in the CDR3. The V end was cut by 2 bases, the J end by 8 bases, with 12 bases between. Germline V gene data show CDR1 as MNHEY and CDR2 as SMNVEV (reference sequence). In nucleotides, the CDR3 is TGTGCCAGCAGTTTAGCCCCAGGTGTGGGGGAGCTGTTTTTT. Encoded protein: CASSLAPGVGELFF.

This clonotype was observed a few times. V gene TRBV4-3 combines with J gene TRBJ2-1; the match to TRBD2 covers 10 bases. This CDR3 is 13 amino acids long. V shed 8 bases, J shed 6 bases, and the junction held 4 bases outside the gene matches. Germline loops: CDR1 LGHNA, CDR2 YSLEER. The CDR3 nucleotides read TGCGCCAGCGGGACTAGCGCGTTCAATGAGCAGTTCTTC. It codes for CASGTSAFNEQFF.

This clonotype was counted only a few times. The rearrangement uses TRBV6-5 and TRBJ2-5, with 7 bases that match TRBD1. CDR1 and CDR2 from the germline V gene are MNHEY and SVGAGI. J lost 4 bases, V lost 5 bases, and 7 bases had no gene match. This CDR3 has 14 amino acids. The CDR3 sequence: CASSIPGQTETQYF. In nucleotides, the CDR3 is TGTGCCAGCAGTATACCGGGACAGACAGAGACCCAGTACTTC.

This clonotype was recorded a few times. This sequence joins TRBV19 and TRBJ2-6; D is perhaps TRBD1 (6 bases). This CDR3 region has 16 residues. Trimming left V 6 bases short and J 1 base short, with 13 bases between. Per germline, CDR1 LNHDA and CDR2 SQIVND (reference sequence). In nucleotides, the CDR3 is TGTGCCAGTAGCAATTATAGGGGGTCTGGGGCCAACGTCCTGACTTTC. Residues: CASSNYRGSGANVLTF.

This clonotype was found a few times. J is TRBJ2-1 and V is TRBV4-1, with 9 bases lining up with TRBD2. The CDR3 loop spans 14 amino acids. Germline trimming cut 5 bases from V and 5 bases from J; bases unmatched to any gene: 4. CDR1 is MGHRA, CDR2 YSYEKL, per germline. The CDR3 nucleotides are TGCGCCAGCAGCTGGCTAGCGGGGAACAATGAGCAGTTCTTC. Encoded protein: CASSWLAGNNEQFF.

V usage is TRBV5-8 and J usage is TRBJ2-5; 8 bases line up with TRBD1. This CDR3 is built from 15 residues. Per the germline V gene, CDR1 is SGHTS and CDR2 is YDEGEE. The V and J ends lost 4 bases and 4 bases, in that order; junction bases with no gene match: 9. As DNA, the CDR3 is TGTGCCAGCAGCGATAACAGGGGGTGGAGAGAGACCCAGTACTTC. It codes for CASSDNRGWRETQYF.

J is TRBJ2-4 and V is TRBV20-1; D is perhaps TRBD2 (6 bases). Trimming shortened V by 3 bases and J by 0 bases, and 18 bases separated the two germline ends. The germline V gene encodes CDR1 DFQATT and CDR2 SNEGSKA (reference sequence). The CDR3 has 17 amino acids. In DNA, the CDR3 is TGCAGTGCTAGGCTACATCAGCGGGCGCTAGCCAAAAACATTCAGTACTTC. It codes for CSARLHQRALAKNIQYF.

The chain carries TRBV4-3 and TRBJ1-4, with D unresolved. Germline CDR1 and CDR2: LGHNA and YSLEER. The CDR3 runs to 15 residues. Trimming removed 0 bases from V and 8 bases from J, with 13 bases in between. CDR3 coding DNA: TGCGCCAGCAGCCAAGACCCGGGATCGCGGGAAAAACTGTTTTTT. Translation: CASSQDPGSREKLFF.

Points on this clonotype: A much larger clone differs by one base, so this may be a read error. The genes are TRBV7-7 and TRBJ2-5, with TRBD2 matching over 12 bases. Germline CDR1 SSHAT, CDR2 FNYEAQ (reference sequence). The length of the CDR3 is 15 residues. The CDR3 sequence: CASSLSRLAGETQHF. The CDR3, as DNA: TGTGCTAGCAGCTTGTCGAGACTAGCGGGAGAGACCCAGCACTTC.

This clonotype appeared a few times. This CDR3 is CASSFSESAGYGYTF. CDR3 nucleotides: TGTGCCAGCAGTTTTTCTGAGTCGGCAGGCTATGGCTACACCTTC. The chain recombines TRBV28 with TRBJ1-2; D not certain. The CDR3 runs to 15 residues. The germline V gene has CDR1 MDHEN and CDR2 SYDVKM. Trimming cost V 3 bases and J 4 bases, with 15 bases left between them.

This clonotype was seen ten or more times. The V gene is TRBV11-3, the J gene TRBJ2-3; D ambiguous. Trimming took 3 bases from V and 2 from J, leaving 12 bases between them. There are 15 residues in the CDR3. Germline V gives CDR1 SGHNT, CDR2 YENEEA. CDR3 bases: TGTGCCAGCAGCTTGAACTACCGGACCACAGATACGCAGTATTTT. Its translation is CASSLNYRTTDTQYF.

J is TRBJ2-1 and V is TRBV3-1; TRBD2 might be the D (5 bases). CDR3 length: 15 amino acids. V was trimmed by 6 bases and J by 4 bases, leaving 16 bases between them. Germline values: CDR1 LGHDT, CDR2 YNNKEL (reference sequence). CDR3 protein: CASSPSSGPYNEQFF. The CDR3 region has the DNA TGTGCCAGCAGTCCCTCCAGCGGCCCTTACAATGAGCAGTTCTTC.

There are many counts of this clonotype. The chain joins TRBV12-3 or TRBV12-4 to TRBJ2-6; D gene ambiguous. The length of the CDR3 is 13 residues. Trimming left V 8 bases short and J 4 bases short, with 9 bases between. The CDR3 loop is CASRANGANVLTF. Here the CDR3 DNA reads TGTGCCAGCCGGGCGAACGGGGCCAACGTCCTGACTTTC.

This chain joins TRBV13 and TRBJ2-1; 11 bases align to TRBD2. Germline values: CDR1 PRHDT, CDR2 FYEKMQ (reference sequence). The CDR3 is 18 amino acids. With V trimmed by 4 bases and J by 8 bases, 16 bases remained unmatched. CDR3 protein: CASSSGSSGTSGYDEQFF. In DNA form, the CDR3 reads TGTGCCAGCAGCTCCGGCTCATCGGGGACTAGCGGATACGATGAGCAGTTCTTC. The variable domain in full, completed from reference TRBV13 and TRBJ2-1, reads AAGVIQSPRHLIKEKRETATLKCYPIPRHDTVYWYQQGPGQDPQFLISFYEKMQSDKGSIPDRFSAQQFSDYHSELNMSSLELGDSALYFCASSSGSSGTSGYDEQFFGPGTRLTVL.

The chain combines TRBV2 with TRBJ2-7, with TRBD1 matching 8 bases. The CDR3 length is 16 residues. J was trimmed by 4 bases and V by 3 bases; bases with no gene match: 11. Germline lookup yields CDR1 SNHLY and CDR2 FYNNEI. This chain's CDR3 is CASSDLAQGVRYEQYF. The CDR3 DNA follows: TGTGCCAGCAGTGACCTCGCACAGGGGGTGAGGTACGAGCAGTACTTC.

The V gene is TRBV15, the J gene TRBJ2-7; possibly TRBD1 or TRBD2 for D (5 bases each). The CDR3 is made up of 18 amino acids. Germline V gene data show CDR1 as LNHNV and CDR2 as YYDKDF (reference sequence). Trimming took 0 bases from V and 2 from J, leaving 20 bases between them. CDR3: CATSRESILGDLTYEQYF. CDR3 in DNA: TGTGCCACCAGCAGAGAGTCGATTTTGGGGGATTTAACCTACGAGCAGTACTTC.